A single TCR beta chain is shown here with its context. The antigen remains undetermined. Trimming cost V 0 bases and J 4 bases, with 16 bases left between them. Looked up from germline, CDR1 is SGHTS and CDR2 is YDEGEE. The CDR3 has 16 amino acids. The sample comes from a study of OX40 agonist ivuxolimab in advanced cancers. Study-level results: Fewer expanded clones were found on average in CD4+ than in CD8+ T cells.

TCRdb keeps only in-frame clones here, not all; method: immunoSEQ multiplex PCR. The data hold around 86,000 clones, with roughly 84% observed a single time. This chain joins TRBV5-8 and TRBJ1-1; weak D call: TRBD1 (6 bases). The source was CD4+ or CD8+ T cells sorted from blood, collected in a trial of the OX40 agonist ivuxolimab. The clonotype was recovered from an adult with an advanced solid tumor such as melanoma, head and neck, liver or kidney cancer. The DNA of the CDR3 is TGTGCCAGCAGCTTGGATGGCAGGGGAGGACGCACTGAAGCTTTCTTT. Translated, it gives CASSLDGRGGRTEAFF.